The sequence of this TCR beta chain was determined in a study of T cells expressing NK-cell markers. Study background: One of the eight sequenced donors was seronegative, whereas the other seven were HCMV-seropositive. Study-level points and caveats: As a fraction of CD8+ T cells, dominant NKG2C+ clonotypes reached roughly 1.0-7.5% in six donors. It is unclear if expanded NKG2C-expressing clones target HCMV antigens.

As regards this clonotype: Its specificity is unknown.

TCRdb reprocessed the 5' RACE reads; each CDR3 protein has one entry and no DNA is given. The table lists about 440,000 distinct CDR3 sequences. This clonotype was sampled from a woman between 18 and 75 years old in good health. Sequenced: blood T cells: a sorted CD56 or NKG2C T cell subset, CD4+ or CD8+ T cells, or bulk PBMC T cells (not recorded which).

The CDR3 is CSAGTRVHPRNEQFF. The chain employs TRBV20-1 and TRBJ2-1; TCRdb reports TRBD1, a call that lacks DNA to check it against. Germline CDR1 and CDR2: DFQATT and SNEGSKA (reference sequence). This CDR3 has 15 residues.